This paragraph reports one TCR beta chain. Its binding antigen is unknown. Qualities for individual bases were not recorded, and no much larger clone is one base off. These data originate in a study of T cell changes during pregnancy in multiple sclerosis (dated by TCRdb to between 2018 and 2021). Concerning the study at large: The study examined how the T cell repertoire changed over the course of pregnancy in women with multiple sclerosis.

The library was generated by the immunoSEQ multiplex PCR assay. Drawn from immuneACCESS, this table holds only the in-frame rearrangements with V and J called that TCRdb kept. Clones are partly lost; checked studies trace under half to an unresolved V gene and leave the rest unexplained. Here the sample has tens of thousands of clones; 80% to 95% occur a single time. 0.85% of the sample lies in the top ten. The material was peripheral blood, obtained in the first trimester of pregnancy. The receptor was derived from a female donor with multiple sclerosis, enrolled in a pregnancy study.

The CDR3 amino acid sequence is: CASSLGLVRDTQYF. The sequence in DNA is TGTGCCAGCAGCCTCGGACTAGTGAGAGATACGCAGTATTTT. The V and J genes are TRBV5-4 and TRBJ2-3; TRBD2 matches 7 bases in the middle. Based on the germline V gene (reference sequence), the CDR1 and CDR2 sequences are SGHNT and YYREEE. The CDR3, from cysteine to phenylalanine, totals 14 residues. Only the CDR3 region is kept as DNA, spanning 42 bases read in frame from base 1. Trimming takes 4 bases off V and 5 bases off J; junction bases not matched to a gene: 7.